Described below is a single TCR beta chain sequence and its context. Its antigen remains unknown. All patients experienced relapse after autologous stem cell transplantation, and brentuximab vedotin exposure was variable. These data belong to a study of PD-1 blockade in classical Hodgkin lymphoma. Study overall: Patients were treated with nivolumab at 3 mg/kg, and this was given intravenously every 2 weeks. Study-wide points: The study found complete responders had baseline diversity similar to newly diagnosed patients. Compared with healthy donors, newly diagnosed patients reportedly showed lower baseline TCR diversity.

The method was immunoSEQ multiplex PCR; TCRdb's version includes in-frame clones alone and lacks a portion of them. Among 43,000 or so clones listed, about nine tenths were seen once. The receptor comes from a human donor with classical Hodgkin lymphoma. The sample here was peripheral blood mononuclear cells (PBMCs), taken at baseline.

Here the CDR3 reads CASSPPLRFNYGYTF. The CDR3 DNA follows: TGTGCCAGCTCACCACCCCTCAGGTTTAACTATGGCTACACCTTC. The chain has TRBV18 and TRBJ1-2; D gene unclear. Trimming stripped 0 bases from V and 1 base from J, with 9 bases between. The CDR3 covers 15 residues. CDR1 KGHSH and CDR2 LQKENI come from the germline V gene. The full variable domain, rest sourced from reference TRBV18 and TRBJ1-2, is NAGVMQNPRHLVRRRGQEARLRCSPMKGHSHVYWYRQLPEEGLKFMVYLQKENIIDESGMPKERFSAEFPKEGPSILRIQQVVRGDSAAYFCASSPPLRFNYGYTFGSGTRLTVV.